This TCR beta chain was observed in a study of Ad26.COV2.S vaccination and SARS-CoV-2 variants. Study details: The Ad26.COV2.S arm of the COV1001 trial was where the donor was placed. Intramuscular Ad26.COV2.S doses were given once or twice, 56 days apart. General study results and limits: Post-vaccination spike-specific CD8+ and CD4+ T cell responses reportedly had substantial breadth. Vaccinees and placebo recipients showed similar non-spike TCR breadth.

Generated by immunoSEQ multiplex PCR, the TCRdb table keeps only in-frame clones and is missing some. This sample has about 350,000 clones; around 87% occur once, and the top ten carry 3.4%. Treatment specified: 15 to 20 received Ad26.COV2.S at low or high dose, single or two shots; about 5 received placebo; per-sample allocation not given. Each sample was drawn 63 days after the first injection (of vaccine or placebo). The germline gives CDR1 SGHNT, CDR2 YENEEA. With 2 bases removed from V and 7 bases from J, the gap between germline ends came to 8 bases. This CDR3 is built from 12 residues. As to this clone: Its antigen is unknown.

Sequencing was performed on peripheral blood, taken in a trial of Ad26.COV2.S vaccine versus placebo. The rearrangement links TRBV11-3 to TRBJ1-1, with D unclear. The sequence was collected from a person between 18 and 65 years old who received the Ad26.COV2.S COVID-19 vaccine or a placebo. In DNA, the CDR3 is TGTGCCAGCAGCTTAACCGAAGGTGAAGCTTTCTTT. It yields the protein CASSLTEGEAFF.